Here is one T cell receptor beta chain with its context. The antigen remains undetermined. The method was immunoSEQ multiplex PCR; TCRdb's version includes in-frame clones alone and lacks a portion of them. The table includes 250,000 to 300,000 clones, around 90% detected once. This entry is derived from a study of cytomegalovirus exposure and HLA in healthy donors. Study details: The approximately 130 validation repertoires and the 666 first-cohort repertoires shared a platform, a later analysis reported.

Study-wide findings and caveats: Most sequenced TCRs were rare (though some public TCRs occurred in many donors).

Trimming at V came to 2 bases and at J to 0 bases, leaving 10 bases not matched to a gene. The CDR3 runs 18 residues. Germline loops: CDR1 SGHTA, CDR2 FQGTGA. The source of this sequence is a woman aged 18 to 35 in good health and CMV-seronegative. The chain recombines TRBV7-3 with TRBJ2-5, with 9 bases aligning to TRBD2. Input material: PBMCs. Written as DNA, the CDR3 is TGTGCCAGCAGCTTAGTCGGACGGCTAGCGGGGAACCAAGAGACCCAGTACTTC. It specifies CASSLVGRLAGNQETQYF.